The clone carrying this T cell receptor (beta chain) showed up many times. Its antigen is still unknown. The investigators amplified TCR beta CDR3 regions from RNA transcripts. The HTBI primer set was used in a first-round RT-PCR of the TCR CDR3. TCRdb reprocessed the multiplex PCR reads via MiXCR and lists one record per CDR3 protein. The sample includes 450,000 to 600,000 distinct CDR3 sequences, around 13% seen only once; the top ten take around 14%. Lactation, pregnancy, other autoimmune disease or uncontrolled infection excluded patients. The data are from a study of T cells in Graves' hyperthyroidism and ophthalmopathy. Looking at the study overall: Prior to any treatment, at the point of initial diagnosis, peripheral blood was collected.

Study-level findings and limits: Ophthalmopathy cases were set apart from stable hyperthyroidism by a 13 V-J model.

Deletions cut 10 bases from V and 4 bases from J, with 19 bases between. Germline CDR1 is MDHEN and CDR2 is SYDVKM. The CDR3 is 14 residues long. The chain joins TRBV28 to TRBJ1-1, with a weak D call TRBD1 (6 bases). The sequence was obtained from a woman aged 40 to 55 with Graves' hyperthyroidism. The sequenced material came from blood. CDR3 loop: CATSGGGKGTEAFF. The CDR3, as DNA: TGTGCCACCTCTGGGGGGGGCAAAGGCACTGAAGCTTTCTTT.